This TCR beta chain appears in the sequencing data of a study of CD8 T cells in ankylosing spondylitis. Broader study findings: Ankylosing spondylitis blood seemed to carry a telltale TCR beta motif made of eight highly homologous variants. With a CD8+ phenotype, disease-linked clones were relatively rare in peripheral blood. In ankylosing spondylitis patients, matched synovial fluid reportedly showed significant enrichment of disease-linked clones.

Of note for this clonotype: Its antigen is undetermined.

Molecular-barcoded quantitative 5'-RACE produced these TCR beta libraries. TCRdb ran MiXCR on the 5' RACE reads and lists one entry per CDR3 protein. The sample comprises roughly 670,000 distinct CDR3 sequences, roughly 19% of which are singletons, and under 20% rests with the top ten. This CDR3 is 15 amino acids long. Germline V gene lookup returns CDR1 SGHTA and CDR2 FQGTGA. Between the trimmed V and J ends, which lost 2 bases and 8 bases, there was a span of 16 bases. The chain uses TRBV7-3 and TRBJ2-1; a possible D gene is TRBD2 (6 bases). Sample: blood, either unsorted or a sorted T cell fraction (not recorded which). This TCR was recovered from a male donor with ankylosing spondylitis. CDR3 protein: CASSLGVGGGDEQFF. The CDR3, as DNA: TGTGCCAGCAGCTTAGGTGTGGGAGGTGGAGATGAGCAGTTCTTC.